The next 3 T cell receptor beta chains were all read from a single sample in a study of T cells after yellow fever vaccination. TCRdb used MiXCR to reprocess the 5' RACE reads, holding one entry per CDR3 protein. The sample carries 200,000 to 300,000 distinct CDR3 sequences, 3.6% recorded once. Sequences were derived from PBMCs, sampled 15 days after the yellow fever booster vaccination. These receptors originate from a man aged 18 to 35 who received the YFV17D yellow fever vaccine.

This clonotype came up many times. The chain employs TRBV5-6 and TRBJ2-3, with a possible D match to TRBD1 (6 bases). CDR1 and CDR2 from the germline V gene are SGHDT and YYEEEE. The CDR3 runs to 15 residues. V was trimmed by 3 bases and J by 4 bases, leaving 15 bases between them. The CDR3 spells CASSWDIGVADTQYF. For the CDR3, the DNA is TGTGCCAGCAGCTGGGACATCGGGGTTGCAGATACGCAGTATTTT.

This clonotype was observed a few times. CDR3 nucleotides: TGCAGTGCTTCTTGGGGCTCCAACTATAATTCACCCCTCCACTTT. This sequence encodes CSASWGSNYNSPLHF. This chain links TRBV20-1 with TRBJ1-6; D perhaps matches TRBD1 (5 bases). Between the trimmed V and J ends, which lost 5 bases and 3 bases, there was a span of 14 bases. The CDR3 has 15 amino acids. CDR1 and CDR2 (germline): DFQATT, SNEGSKA (reference sequence).

The chain joins TRBV9 to TRBJ2-5, with 8 bases aligning to TRBD1. There are 14 residues in the CDR3. Per germline, CDR1 SGDLS and CDR2 YYNGEE. V gave up 4 bases and J gave up 5 bases; unmatched junction bases: 7. CDR3 DNA sequence: TGTGCCAGCAGCCCTCCAGGGGGCGTGGAGACCCAGTACTTC. Residues: CASSPPGGVETQYF.